This record looks at one T cell receptor (beta chain) sequence and its context. In this sample, this clone turned up a few times. Its antigen target is currently unknown. The input lacks base qualities; no much larger clone sits a single base away. This record belongs to a study of early stage breast cancer tumors (dated by TCRdb to 2015 to 2018). Some background on the complete study: Of the approximately 15 invasive breast tumors, some twelve were found to be estrogen receptor-positive, progesterone receptor-positive and HER2-negative. A read coverage of roughly 10-fold per sample was achieved on average. A total of about 2,800,000 templates, representing about 1.1 million unique clonotypes, were detected across all samples. Of the approximately twelve ER+/PR+/HER2- tumors, eight were classified as invasive ductal carcinomas and four as invasive lobular carcinomas. What the work shows at the level of the full study, not this receptor alone: Enriched TCRB sequences shared across patients were found to be mostly commonly generated sequences that were unlikely to play an important role in the tumor microenvironment. Approximately 2.4-fold higher T cell density and higher clonality were observed in tumors than in adjacent normal breast tissue. Sequencing bulk genomic DNA from unsorted cells could not capture chain pairing or functional markers like CD4, CD8 and FOXP3. Repertoires from blood and normal breast were more alike than repertoires from blood and tumor, and in about 90% of the 16 patients, comparing each tissue with blood separated tumor from normal. Analysis by tumor subtype was prevented by the small cohort size.

The CDR3 has 16 amino acids, counting the end cysteine and phenylalanine. Only CDR3 DNA is held: 48 bases, read in frame from base 1. The germline V gene gives CDR1 as SGDLS and CDR2 as YYNGEE. V is reduced by 1 base and J by 0 bases, leaving a spacing of 11 bases between them. The study profiled bulk TCR beta-chain repertoires in matched peripheral blood, tumor and adjacent normal breast tissue taken from approximately 15 patients with early-stage breast cancer. Before surgery, roughly 4.5-10 mL of whole blood was collected into EDTA tubes and then processed within 2 hours. Peripheral blood mononuclear cells were isolated by Ficoll-Paque centrifugation in SepMate-50 tubes. PBMCs were cryopreserved in aliquots of roughly 1.9 to 4 million cells in roughly 90% FBS with roughly 10% DMSO and kept in liquid nitrogen. The Qiagen AllPrep DNA/RNA Mini kit was used for genomic DNA extraction. Every sample was amplified as two independent genomic DNA replicates, using 0.5 to 0.6 ug for blood and about 1.6 ug for tumor or normal breast. Following the manufacturer's instructions, the ImmunoSeq Intro kit was used to carry out TCRB sequencing on genomic DNA. Multiplex PCR ran about 29 cycles with proprietary primers and spike-in control sequences for absolute quantification. An 87-bp fragment spanning the CDR3 and flanking V and J genes was sequenced with single-end 150-bp reads. Seven samples, with two replicates for each sample, were multiplexed per lane of an Illumina MiSeq using version 3.0 chemistry. In the paper's pipeline: The vendor's proprietary pipeline processed the raw data and merged both replicates into a single result for each sample. Clonotypes were defined as productive rearrangements sharing the V-gene family, CDR3 amino acid sequence and J-gene segment. Clonality was calculated as 1 minus the normalized Shannon entropy (Pielou evenness) of TCRB abundances. T cell density was estimated as total templates divided by the number of input cells, with the number of input cells inferred from the DNA input amount. Recon, run with its default parameters, was used to estimate overall repertoire diversity and clonality. A clonotype was considered tumor-enriched if its abundance in tumor exceeded 0.1% and was at least 32-fold higher than its abundance in normal breast. TCRdb carries this immuneACCESS record with in-frame sequences only. Its versions omit some clonotypes, under half of them owing to an unresolved V gene in the studies checked, with the rest unexplained. V, J and clone size reflect that table, while D and trimming were determined from the DNA. The sample has some 30,000 clones on record, almost 85% of them singletons. About a tenth of the sample lies in the top ten.

The sequencing input was blood. The chain is encoded by TRBV9 joined to TRBJ2-1; the D gene is not confidently resolved. This clonotype originated in a person aged 50 to 59 with breast cancer. The DNA sequence follows: TGTGCCAGCAGCGTAATTCCGGATAGCTCCTACAATGAGCAGTTCTTC. This sequence encodes CASSVIPDSSYNEQFF.